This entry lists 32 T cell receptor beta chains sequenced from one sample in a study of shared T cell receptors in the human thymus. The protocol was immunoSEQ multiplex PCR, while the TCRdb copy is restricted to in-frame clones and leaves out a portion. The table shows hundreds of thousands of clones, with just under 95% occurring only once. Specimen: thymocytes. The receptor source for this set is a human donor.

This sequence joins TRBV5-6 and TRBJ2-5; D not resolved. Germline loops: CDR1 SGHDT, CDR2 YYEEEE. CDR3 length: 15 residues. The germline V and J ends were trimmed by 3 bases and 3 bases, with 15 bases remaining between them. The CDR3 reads CASSWGRNNKETQYF. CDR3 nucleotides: TGTGCCAGCAGCTGGGGAAGAAATAACAAAGAGACCCAGTACTTC.

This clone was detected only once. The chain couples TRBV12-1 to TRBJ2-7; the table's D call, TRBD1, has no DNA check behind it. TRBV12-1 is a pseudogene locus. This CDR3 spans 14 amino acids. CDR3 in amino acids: CASSFGQISYEQYF. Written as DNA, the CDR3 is TGTGCCAGCAGCTTTGGACAGATCTCCTACGAGCAGTACTTC.

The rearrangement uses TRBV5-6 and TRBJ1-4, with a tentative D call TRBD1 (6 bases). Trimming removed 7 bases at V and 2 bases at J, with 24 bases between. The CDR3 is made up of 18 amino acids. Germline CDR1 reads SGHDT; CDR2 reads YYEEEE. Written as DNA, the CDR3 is TGTGCCAGCTCTAACTCCACGGGGACATACAGGACTAATGAAAAACTGTTTTTT. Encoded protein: CASSNSTGTYRTNEKLFF.

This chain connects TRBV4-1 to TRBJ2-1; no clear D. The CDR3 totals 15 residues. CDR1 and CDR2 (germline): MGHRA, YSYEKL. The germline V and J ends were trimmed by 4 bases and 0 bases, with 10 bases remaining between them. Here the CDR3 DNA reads TGCGCCAGCAGCCTTACCGGTATCTCCTACAATGAGCAGTTCTTC. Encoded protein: CASSLTGISYNEQFF.

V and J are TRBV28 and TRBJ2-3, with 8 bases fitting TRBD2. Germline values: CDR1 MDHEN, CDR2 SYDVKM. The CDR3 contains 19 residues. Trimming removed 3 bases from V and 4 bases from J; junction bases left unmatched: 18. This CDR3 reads CASSFTSGPSADFPDTQYF. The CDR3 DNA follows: TGTGCCAGCAGTTTTACTAGCGGTCCATCGGCCGATTTTCCAGATACGCAGTATTTT.

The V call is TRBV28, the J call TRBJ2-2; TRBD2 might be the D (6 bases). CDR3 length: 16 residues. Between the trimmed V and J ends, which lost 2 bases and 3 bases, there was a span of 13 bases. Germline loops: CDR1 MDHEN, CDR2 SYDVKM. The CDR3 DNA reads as TGTGCCAGCAGTTTAGGGACCCGGGGGTACACCGGGGAGCTGTTTTTT. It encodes CASSLGTRGYTGELFF.

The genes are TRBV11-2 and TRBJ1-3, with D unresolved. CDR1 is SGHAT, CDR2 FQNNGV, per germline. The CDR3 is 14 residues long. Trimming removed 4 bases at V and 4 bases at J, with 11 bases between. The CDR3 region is CASSSMDGGNTIYF. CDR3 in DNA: TGTGCCAGCAGCTCCATGGACGGAGGAAACACCATATATTTT.

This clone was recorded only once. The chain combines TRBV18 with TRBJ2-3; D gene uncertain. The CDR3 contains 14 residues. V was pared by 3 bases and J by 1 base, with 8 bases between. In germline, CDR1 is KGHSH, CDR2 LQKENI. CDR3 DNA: TGTGCCAGCTCACCCCCCGGACGCACAGATACGCAGTATTTT. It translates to CASSPPGRTDTQYF.

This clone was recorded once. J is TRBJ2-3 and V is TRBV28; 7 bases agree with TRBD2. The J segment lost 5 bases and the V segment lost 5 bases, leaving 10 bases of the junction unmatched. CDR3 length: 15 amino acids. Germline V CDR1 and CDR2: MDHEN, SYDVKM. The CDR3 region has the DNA TGTGCCAGCAGTGGGACCGGGACTATGGGAGATACGCAGTATTTT. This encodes CASSGTGTMGDTQYF. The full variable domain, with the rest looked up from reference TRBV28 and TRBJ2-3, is DVKVTQSSRYLVKRTGEKVFLECVQDMDHENMFWYRQDPGLGLRLIYFSYDVKMKEKGDIPEGYSVSREKKERFSLILESASTNQTSMYLCASSGTGTMGDTQYFGPGTRLTVL.

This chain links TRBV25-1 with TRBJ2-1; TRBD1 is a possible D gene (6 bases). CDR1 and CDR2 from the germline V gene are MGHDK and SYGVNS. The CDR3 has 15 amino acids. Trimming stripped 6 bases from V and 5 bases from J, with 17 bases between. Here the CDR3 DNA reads TGTGCCAGCAGAGGGGGTCTTCCCACTCACAATGAGCAGTTCTTC. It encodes CASRGGLPTHNEQFF.

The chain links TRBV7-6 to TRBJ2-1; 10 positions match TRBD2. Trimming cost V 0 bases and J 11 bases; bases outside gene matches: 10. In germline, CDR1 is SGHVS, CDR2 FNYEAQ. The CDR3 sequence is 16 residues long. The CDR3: CASSLAAATSGPKQFF. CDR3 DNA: TGTGCCAGCAGCTTAGCGGCGGCGACTAGCGGGCCTAAGCAGTTCTTC. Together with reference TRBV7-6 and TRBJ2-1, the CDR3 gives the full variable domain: GAGVSQSPRYKVTKRGQDVALRCDPISGHVSLYWYRQALGQGPEFLTYFNYEAQQDKSGLPNDRFSAERPEGSISTLTIQRTEQRDSAMYRCASSLAAATSGPKQFFGPGTRLTVL.

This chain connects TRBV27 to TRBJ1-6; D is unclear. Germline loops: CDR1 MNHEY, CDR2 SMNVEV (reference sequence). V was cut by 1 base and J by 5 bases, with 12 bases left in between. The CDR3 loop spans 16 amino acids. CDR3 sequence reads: CASSLWEGPNNSPLHF. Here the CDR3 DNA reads TGTGCCAGCAGTTTATGGGAAGGGCCGAATAATTCACCCCTCCACTTT.

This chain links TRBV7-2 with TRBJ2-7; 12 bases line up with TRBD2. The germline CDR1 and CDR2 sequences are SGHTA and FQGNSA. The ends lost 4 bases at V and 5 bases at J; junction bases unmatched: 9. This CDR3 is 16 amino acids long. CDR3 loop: CASSSRTSGIPHEQYF. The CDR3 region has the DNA TGTGCCAGCAGCTCCAGGACTAGCGGGATCCCCCACGAGCAGTACTTC.

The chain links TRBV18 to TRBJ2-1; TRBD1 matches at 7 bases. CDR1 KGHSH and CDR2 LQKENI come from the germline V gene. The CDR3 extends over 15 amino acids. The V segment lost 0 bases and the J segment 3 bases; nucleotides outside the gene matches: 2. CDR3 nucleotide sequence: TGTGCCAGCTCACCACCACGGACAGGCTACAATGAGCAGTTCTTC. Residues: CASSPPRTGYNEQFF.

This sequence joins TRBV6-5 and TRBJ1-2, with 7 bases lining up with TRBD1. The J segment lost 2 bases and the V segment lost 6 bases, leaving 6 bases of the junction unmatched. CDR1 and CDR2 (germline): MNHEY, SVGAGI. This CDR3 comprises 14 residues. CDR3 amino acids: CASSPGTVNYGYTF. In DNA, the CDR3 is TGTGCCAGCAGCCCCGGGACAGTGAACTATGGCTACACCTTC.

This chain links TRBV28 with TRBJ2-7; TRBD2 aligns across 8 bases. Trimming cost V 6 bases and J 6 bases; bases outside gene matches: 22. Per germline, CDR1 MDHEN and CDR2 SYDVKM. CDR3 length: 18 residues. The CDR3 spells CASRVLESGSPYSREQYF. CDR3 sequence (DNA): TGTGCCAGCAGGGTACTAGAGAGCGGGAGCCCCTATTCCCGCGAGCAGTACTTC. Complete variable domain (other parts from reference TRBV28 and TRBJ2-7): DVKVTQSSRYLVKRTGEKVFLECVQDMDHENMFWYRQDPGLGLRLIYFSYDVKMKEKGDIPEGYSVSREKKERFSLILESASTNQTSMYLCASRVLESGSPYSREQYFGPGTRLTVT.

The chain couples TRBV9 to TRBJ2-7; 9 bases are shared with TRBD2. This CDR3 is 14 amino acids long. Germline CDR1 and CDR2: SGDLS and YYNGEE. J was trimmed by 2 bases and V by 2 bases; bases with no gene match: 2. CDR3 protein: CASSVSGRTYEQYF. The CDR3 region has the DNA TGTGCCAGCAGCGTTAGCGGGAGAACCTACGAGCAGTACTTC.

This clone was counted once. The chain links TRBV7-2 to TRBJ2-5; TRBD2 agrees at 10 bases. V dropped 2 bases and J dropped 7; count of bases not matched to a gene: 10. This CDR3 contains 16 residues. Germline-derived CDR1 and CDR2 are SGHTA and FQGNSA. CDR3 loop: CASSLWASGREGTQYF. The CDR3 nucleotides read TGTGCCAGCAGCTTATGGGCTAGCGGGAGAGAGGGGACCCAGTACTTC. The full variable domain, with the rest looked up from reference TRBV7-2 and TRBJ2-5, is GAGVSQSPSNKVTEKGKDVELRCDPISGHTALYWYRQSLGQGLEFLIYFQGNSAPDKSGLPSDRFSAERTGGSVSTLTIQRTQQEDSAVYLCASSLWASGREGTQYFGPGTRLLVL.

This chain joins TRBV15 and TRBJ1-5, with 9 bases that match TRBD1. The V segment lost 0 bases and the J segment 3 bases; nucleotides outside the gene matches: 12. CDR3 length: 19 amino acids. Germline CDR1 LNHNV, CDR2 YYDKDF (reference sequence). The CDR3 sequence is CATSRDKSPRDRDNQPQHF. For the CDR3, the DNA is TGTGCCACCAGCAGAGATAAAAGCCCCCGGGACAGGGACAATCAGCCCCAGCATTTT.

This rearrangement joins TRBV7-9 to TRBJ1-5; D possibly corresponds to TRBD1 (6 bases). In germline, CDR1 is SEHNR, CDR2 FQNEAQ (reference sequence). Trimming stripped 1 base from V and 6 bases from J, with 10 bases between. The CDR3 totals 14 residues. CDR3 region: CASSLDGRGQPQHF. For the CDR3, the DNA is TGTGCCAGCAGCTTAGACGGCAGGGGTCAGCCCCAGCATTTT.

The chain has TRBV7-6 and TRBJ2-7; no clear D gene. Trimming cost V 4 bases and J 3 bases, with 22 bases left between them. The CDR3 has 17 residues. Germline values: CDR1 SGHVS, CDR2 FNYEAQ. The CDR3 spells CASSSPSGANNRYEQYF. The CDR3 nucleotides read TGTGCCAGCAGCTCGCCCTCTGGAGCGAACAACCGCTACGAGCAGTACTTC.

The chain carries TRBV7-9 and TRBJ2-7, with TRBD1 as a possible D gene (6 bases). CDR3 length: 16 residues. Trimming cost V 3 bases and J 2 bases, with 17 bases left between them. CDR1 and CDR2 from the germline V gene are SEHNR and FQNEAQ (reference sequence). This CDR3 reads CASSFRLDGGPYEQYF. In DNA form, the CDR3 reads TGTGCCAGCAGCTTCCGCCTCGATGGGGGCCCCTACGAGCAGTACTTC.

The CDR3 region has the DNA TGTGCCAGCAGCTTGTGGGACAGGGGTGGGTCTGGCTACACCTTC. Translated: CASSLWDRGGSGYTF. The V gene is TRBV5-6, the J gene TRBJ1-2; 10 bases are a match to TRBD1. V was clipped by 1 base and J by 7 bases; unmatched bases: 7. Per the germline V gene, CDR1 is SGHDT and CDR2 is YYEEEE. The length of the CDR3 is 15 residues.

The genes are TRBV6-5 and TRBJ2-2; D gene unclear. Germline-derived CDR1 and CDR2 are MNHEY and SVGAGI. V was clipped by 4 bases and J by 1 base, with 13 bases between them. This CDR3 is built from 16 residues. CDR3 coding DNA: TGTGCCAGCAGTTTACCTTTAGGCGAGAACACCGGGGAGCTGTTTTTT. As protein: CASSLPLGENTGELFF.

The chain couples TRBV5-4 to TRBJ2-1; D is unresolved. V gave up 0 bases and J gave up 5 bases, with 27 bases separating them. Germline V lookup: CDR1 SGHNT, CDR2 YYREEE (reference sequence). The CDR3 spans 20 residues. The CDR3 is CASSLAQILKEEWVNNEQFF. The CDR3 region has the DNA TGTGCCAGCAGCTTGGCACAGATACTTAAAGAGGAATGGGTTAACAATGAGCAGTTCTTC.

The CDR3 reads CASWTSAKETQYF. CDR3 DNA sequence: TGTGCCAGCTGGACCTCGGCAAAAGAGACCCAGTACTTC. The chain carries TRBV18 and TRBJ2-5, with D unclear. Trimming took 7 bases from V and 3 from J, leaving 12 bases between them. The CDR3 spans 13 residues. Germline CDR1 reads KGHSH; CDR2 reads LQKENI.

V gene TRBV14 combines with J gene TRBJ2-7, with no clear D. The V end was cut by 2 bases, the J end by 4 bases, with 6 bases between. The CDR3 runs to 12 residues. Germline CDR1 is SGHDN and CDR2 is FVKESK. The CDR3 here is CASSQLLYEQYF. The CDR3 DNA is TGTGCCAGCAGCCAACTCTTGTACGAGCAGTACTTC.

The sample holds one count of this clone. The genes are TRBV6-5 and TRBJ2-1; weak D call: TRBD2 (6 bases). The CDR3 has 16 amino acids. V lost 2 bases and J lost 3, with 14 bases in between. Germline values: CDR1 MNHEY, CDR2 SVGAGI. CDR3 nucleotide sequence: TGTGCCAGCAGTTACCCGGGACGGAGGGACTACAATGAGCAGTTCTTC. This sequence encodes CASSYPGRRDYNEQFF.

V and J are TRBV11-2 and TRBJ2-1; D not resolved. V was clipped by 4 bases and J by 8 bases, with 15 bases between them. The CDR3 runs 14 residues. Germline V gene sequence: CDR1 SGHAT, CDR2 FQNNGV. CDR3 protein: CASSSSLVVDEQFF. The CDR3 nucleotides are TGTGCCAGCAGCTCCTCCCTAGTCGTCGATGAGCAGTTCTTC.

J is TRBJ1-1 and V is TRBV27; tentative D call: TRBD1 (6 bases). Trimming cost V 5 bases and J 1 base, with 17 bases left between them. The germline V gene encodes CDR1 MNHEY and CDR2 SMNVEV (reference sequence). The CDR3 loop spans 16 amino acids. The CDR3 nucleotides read TGTGCCAGCAGTCCCCCAGGGGACGGAACGAACACTGAAGCTTTCTTT. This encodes CASSPPGDGTNTEAFF.

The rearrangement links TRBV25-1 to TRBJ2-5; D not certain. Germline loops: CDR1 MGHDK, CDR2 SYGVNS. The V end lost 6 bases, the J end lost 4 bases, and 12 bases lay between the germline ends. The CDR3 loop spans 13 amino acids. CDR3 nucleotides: TGTGCCAGCAGGCACCCCCAAAGAGAGACCCAGTACTTC. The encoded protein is CASRHPQRETQYF. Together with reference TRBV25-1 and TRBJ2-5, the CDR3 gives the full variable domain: EADIYQTPRYLVIGTGKKITLECSQTMGHDKMYWYQQDPGMELHLIHYSYGVNSTEKGDLSSESTVSRIRTEHFPLTLESARPSHTSQYLCASRHPQRETQYFGPGTRLLVL.

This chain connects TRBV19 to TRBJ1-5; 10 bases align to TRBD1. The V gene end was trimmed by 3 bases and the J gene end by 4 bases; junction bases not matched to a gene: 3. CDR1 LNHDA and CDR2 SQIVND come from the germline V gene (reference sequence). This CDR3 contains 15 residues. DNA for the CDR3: TGTGCCAGTAGTATTTGGGACAGGGGAAATCAGCCCCAGCATTTT. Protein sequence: CASSIWDRGNQPQHF.